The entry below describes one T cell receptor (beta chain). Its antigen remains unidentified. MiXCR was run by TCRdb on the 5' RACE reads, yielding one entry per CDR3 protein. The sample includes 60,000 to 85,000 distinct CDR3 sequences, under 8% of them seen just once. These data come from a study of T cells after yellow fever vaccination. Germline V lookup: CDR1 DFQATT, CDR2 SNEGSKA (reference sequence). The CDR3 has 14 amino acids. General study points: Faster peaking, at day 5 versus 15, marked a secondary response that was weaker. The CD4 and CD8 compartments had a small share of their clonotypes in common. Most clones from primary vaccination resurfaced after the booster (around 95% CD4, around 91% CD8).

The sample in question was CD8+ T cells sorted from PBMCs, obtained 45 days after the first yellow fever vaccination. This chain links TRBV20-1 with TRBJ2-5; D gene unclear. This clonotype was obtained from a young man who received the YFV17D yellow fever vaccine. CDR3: CFARGYSKQETQYF. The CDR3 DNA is TGCTTTGCTAGAGGATACTCGAAGCAAGAGACCCAGTACTTC.